The 29 T cell receptor beta chains reported below all come from one sample, sequenced in a study of Ad26.COV2.S vaccination and SARS-CoV-2 variants. Treatment noted: roughly 20 received Ad26.COV2.S at low or high dose, single or two shots; 5 received placebo; per-sample allocation not given. Specimen acquisition occurred on day 63 following the initial vaccine or placebo injection. Produced via immunoSEQ multiplex PCR; TCRdb's table is partial and in-frame only. The data show 250,000 or so clones, around 85% seen once. Sequencing was performed on peripheral blood, taken in a trial of Ad26.COV2.S vaccine versus placebo. These TCRs come from a person between 18 and 65 years old who received the Ad26.COV2.S COVID-19 vaccine or a placebo.

This sequence joins TRBV19 and TRBJ1-2, with D unresolved. This CDR3 contains 12 residues. Looked up from germline, CDR1 is LNHDA and CDR2 is SQIVND (reference sequence). The V gene lost 2 bases and the J gene lost 8 bases, with 9 bases spanning the gap. CDR3 coding DNA: TGTGCCAGTAGTATAAGGGTTGGAGGCTACACCTTC. This codes for CASSIRVGGYTF.

The chain uses TRBV11-3 and TRBJ2-3, with 8 bases matching TRBD1. This CDR3 is 15 amino acids long. The ends lost 5 bases at V and 3 bases at J; junction bases unmatched: 7. Germline CDR1 SGHNT, CDR2 YENEEA. For the CDR3, the DNA is TGTGCCAGCAGCACAGGGGGATTGGGGACAGATACGCAGTATTTT. This encodes CASSTGGLGTDTQYF.

The chain links TRBV5-1 to TRBJ1-2; D unresolved. CDR1 is SGHRS, CDR2 YFSETQ, per germline. V lost 6 bases and J 5 bases, leaving 23 bases between the germline ends. This CDR3 comprises 16 residues. The CDR3 reads CASMLASGRGGYGYTF. CDR3 nucleotides: TGCGCCAGCATGTTAGCTTCCGGACGAGGAGGGTATGGCTACACCTTC.

This clone was observed once. This chain uses TRBV6-5 with TRBJ2-7, with 7 bases fitting TRBD2. The V gene's germline CDR1 is MNHEY and CDR2 SVGAGI. V shed 7 bases and J 7 bases; nucleotides not matched to a gene: 16. The CDR3 contains 15 residues. The CDR3 reads CASTRTGTAGEEQYF. CDR3 DNA sequence: TGTGCCAGCACAAGGACCGGGACGGCGGGGGAGGAGCAGTACTTC.

The V call is TRBV19, the J call TRBJ1-1; D ambiguous. The CDR3 extends over 12 amino acids. The V gene lost 3 bases and the J gene lost 2 bases, with 4 bases spanning the gap. The germline CDR1 and CDR2 sequences are LNHDA and SQIVND (reference sequence). CDR3 loop: CASSMGNTEAFF. Written as DNA, the CDR3 is TGTGCCAGTAGTATGGGCAACACTGAAGCTTTCTTT.

This clone occurred a few times. The rearrangement joins TRBV2 to TRBJ1-1; D unclear. This CDR3 spans 16 amino acids. Germline values: CDR1 SNHLY, CDR2 FYNNEI. With 4 bases removed from V and 0 bases from J, the gap between germline ends came to 15 bases. CDR3 region: CASSAEVSSLNTEAFF. Written as DNA, the CDR3 is TGTGCCAGCAGTGCTGAAGTTTCCTCCTTGAACACTGAAGCTTTCTTT.

The genes are TRBV19 and TRBJ2-1; 12 nucleotides line up with TRBD2. V shed 7 bases and J 4 bases; nucleotides not matched to a gene: 5. Germline CDR1 and CDR2: LNHDA and SQIVND (reference sequence). The CDR3 is 15 residues long. In nucleotides, the CDR3 is TGTGCCAGTAAAACTCTAGCGGGGGGGTACAATGAGCAGTTCTTC. It encodes CASKTLAGGYNEQFF.

V and J are TRBV14 and TRBJ1-2, with unresolved D. Trimming cost V 0 bases and J 2 bases, with 10 bases left between them. The CDR3 loop spans 15 amino acids. Germline CDR1 reads SGHDN; CDR2 reads FVKESK. CDR3 bases: TGTGCCAGCAGCCAAGATGGCAGAAAAAACTATGGCTACACCTTC. Translated, it gives CASSQDGRKNYGYTF. The whole variable domain, filled in from reference TRBV14 and TRBJ1-2, reads EAGVTQFPSHSVIEKGQTVTLRCDPISGHDNLYWYRRVMGKEIKFLLHFVKESKQDESGMPNNRFLAERTGGTYSTLKVQPAELEDSGVYFCASSQDGRKNYGYTFGSGTRLTVV.

The table lists this clone with a few counts. The J gene is TRBJ1-2, the V gene TRBV7-2; TRBD1 agrees at 8 bases. V shed 4 bases and J 5 bases; nucleotides not matched to a gene: 12. Germline V CDR1 and CDR2: SGHTA, FQGNSA. The CDR3 is 16 amino acids. The DNA of the CDR3 is TGTGCCAGCAGCTCCGCTCACCACAGGGGGGGGTATGGCTACACCTTC. Protein sequence: CASSSAHHRGGYGYTF. The whole variable domain, filled in from reference TRBV7-2 and TRBJ1-2, reads GAGVSQSPSNKVTEKGKDVELRCDPISGHTALYWYRQSLGQGLEFLIYFQGNSAPDKSGLPSDRFSAERTGGSVSTLTIQRTQQEDSAVYLCASSSAHHRGGYGYTFGSGTRLTVV.

This chain connects TRBV11-2 to TRBJ2-1; D is ambiguous. CDR3 length: 12 residues. Germline values: CDR1 SGHAT, CDR2 FQNNGV. V was cut by 6 bases and J by 7 bases, with 10 bases left in between. CDR3 sequence: CASRREVNEQFF. For the CDR3, the DNA is TGTGCCAGCAGACGAGAGGTTAATGAGCAGTTCTTC.

J is TRBJ1-1 and V is TRBV27; D is ambiguous. The CDR3 covers 13 residues. CDR1 MNHEY and CDR2 SMNVEV come from the germline V gene (reference sequence). V was trimmed by 5 bases and J by 0 bases, leaving 7 bases between them. CDR3 nucleotides: TGTGCCAGCAGTCGTTACTTGAACACTGAAGCTTTCTTT. Translating it yields CASSRYLNTEAFF.

CDR3 sequence (DNA): TGCGCCAGCATGGACGGGTTATCCTACAATGAGCAGTTCTTC. It yields the protein CASMDGLSYNEQFF. The V call is TRBV5-1, the J call TRBJ2-1; D not certain. The germline gives CDR1 SGHRS, CDR2 YFSETQ. V was cut by 6 bases and J by 1 base, with 11 bases left in between. The CDR3 contains 14 residues.

This chain joins TRBV5-1 and TRBJ2-2; 8 bases map to TRBD2. Per germline, CDR1 SGHRS and CDR2 YFSETQ. CDR3 length: 16 residues. J was trimmed by 1 base and V by 2 bases; bases with no gene match: 4. CDR3 amino acids: CASSFSGGLNTGELFF. The DNA of the CDR3 is TGCGCCAGCAGCTTTTCGGGGGGGTTGAACACCGGGGAGCTGTTTTTT.

The gene calls are TRBV18 and TRBJ2-1, with D unclear. Trimming removed 2 bases at V and 7 bases at J, with 18 bases between. From germline, CDR1 is KGHSH and CDR2 LQKENI. This CDR3 contains 16 residues. The CDR3 DNA sequence: TGTGCCAGCTCACCATCCGGTGTGGGGTCGCGGAATGAGCAGTTCTTC. Its protein is CASSPSGVGSRNEQFF. Variable domain in full (rest from reference TRBV18 and TRBJ2-1): NAGVMQNPRHLVRRRGQEARLRCSPMKGHSHVYWYRQLPEEGLKFMVYLQKENIIDESGMPKERFSAEFPKEGPSILRIQQVVRGDSAAYFCASSPSGVGSRNEQFFGPGTRLTVL.

The chain combines TRBV5-1 with TRBJ2-1; D not resolved. Trimming took 0 bases from V and 0 from J, leaving 4 bases between them. The CDR3 runs to 14 residues. Germline V gene lookup returns CDR1 SGHRS and CDR2 YFSETQ. The chain's CDR3 is CASSLDSSYNEQFF. CDR3 coding DNA: TGCGCCAGCAGCTTGGACAGCTCCTACAATGAGCAGTTCTTC.

The J gene is TRBJ1-3, the V gene TRBV4-2; D not resolved. The CDR3 runs to 16 residues. Germline loops: CDR1 LGHNA, CDR2 YNFKEQ. Trimming stripped 4 bases from V and 0 bases from J, with 13 bases between. CDR3 sequence (DNA): TGTGCCAGCAGCCGAGGACTGTCCTCCTCTGGAAACACCATATATTTT. This sequence encodes CASSRGLSSSGNTIYF.

This sequence joins TRBV4-3 and TRBJ2-2, with D possibly TRBD1 on 5 matching bases. V lost 4 bases, J lost 4 bases, and 7 bases lay in between. In germline, CDR1 is LGHNA, CDR2 YSLEER. The CDR3 contains 13 residues. The CDR3: CASSRQGTGELFF. The CDR3 coding sequence is TGCGCCAGCAGCCGCCAGGGCACCGGGGAGCTGTTTTTT.

The V call is TRBV7-7, the J call TRBJ2-3; 9 nucleotides align to TRBD1. The CDR3 covers 16 residues. CDR1 is SSHAT and CDR2 is FNYEAQ in the germline V gene (reference sequence). Trimming took 5 bases from V and 4 from J; bases not matched to a gene: 10. In DNA, the CDR3 is TGTGCCAGCAGCCTGGGACAGGGTTCTGGGGCAGATACGCAGTATTTT. This encodes CASSLGQGSGADTQYF. The variable domain in full, with the rest retrieved from reference TRBV7-7 and TRBJ2-3, is GAGVSQSPRYKVTKRGQDVTLRCDPISSHATLYWYQQALGQGPEFLTYFNYEAQPDKSGLPSDRFSAERPEGSISTLTIQRTEQRDSAMYRCASSLGQGSGADTQYFGPGTRLTVL.

This clone was observed once. This chain connects TRBV6-4 to TRBJ1-5, with D unclear. The CDR3 has 17 residues. Deletions cut 0 bases from V and 0 bases from J, with 12 bases between. Germline V gives CDR1 MRHNA, CDR2 SNTAGT. DNA of the CDR3: TGTGCCAGCAGTGACTCGAGCCCTGACTATAGCAATCAGCCCCAGCATTTT. Translating gives CASSDSSPDYSNQPQHF.

V is TRBV7-8 and J is TRBJ2-2; D may be TRBD1 or TRBD2 (5 bases each). The CDR3 loop spans 16 amino acids. Trimming shortened V by 2 bases and J by 6 bases, and 16 bases separated the two germline ends. Germline CDR1 is SGHVS and CDR2 is FQNEAQ. The CDR3 DNA is TGTGCCAGCAGCTTAATGTATGGGACCCTACCCGGGGAGCTGTTTTTT. This codes for CASSLMYGTLPGELFF.

The V gene is TRBV5-1, the J gene TRBJ1-3; 7 nucleotides line up with TRBD1. The V and J ends lost 4 bases and 7 bases, in that order; junction bases with no gene match: 5. The CDR3 spans 13 residues. The germline V gene has CDR1 SGHRS and CDR2 YFSETQ. In nucleotides, the CDR3 is TGCGCCAGCAGCGTAGGGACAGCGAACACCATATATTTT. Amino acids: CASSVGTANTIYF.

This clone was observed a single time. The chain couples TRBV2 to TRBJ2-7, with 9 nucleotides matching TRBD1. The CDR3 consists of 13 residues. The ends lost 6 bases at V and 6 bases at J; junction bases unmatched: 6. Germline loops: CDR1 SNHLY, CDR2 FYNNEI. DNA of the CDR3: TGTGCCAGCAGCCCCGGGACAGGGACCGAGCAGTACTTC. Protein product: CASSPGTGTEQYF.

The chain uses TRBV6-1 and TRBJ1-5; tentative D call: TRBD1 (6 bases). Germline lookup yields CDR1 MNHNS and CDR2 SASEGT. This CDR3 has 15 amino acids. Trimming cost V 0 bases and J 6 bases, with 12 bases left between them. CDR3 in DNA: TGTGCCAGCAGTGAAGCAGGGGGTCAGGCTCAGCCCCAGCATTTT. It codes for CASSEAGGQAQPQHF.

The V gene is TRBV7-3, the J gene TRBJ1-4; 10 bases line up with TRBD1. This CDR3 has 16 amino acids. J gave up 3 bases and V 5 bases, and 6 bases lay outside the gene matches. Germline V lookup: CDR1 SGHTA, CDR2 FQGTGA. CDR3 loop: CASSLGTGVPNEKLFF. The CDR3 nucleotides read TGTGCCAGCAGCCTCGGGACAGGGGTCCCTAATGAAAAACTGTTTTTT. Full variable domain (outside the CDR3, taken from reference TRBV7-3 and TRBJ1-4): GAGVSQTPSNKVTEKGKYVELRCDPISGHTALYWYRQSLGQGPEFLIYFQGTGAADDSGLPNDRFFAVRPEGSVSTLKIQRTERGDSAVYLCASSLGTGVPNEKLFFGSGTQLSVL.

Written as DNA, the CDR3 is TGTGCCAGCAGCGCAACCCGGGACAGGGGTCAGCCCCAGCATTTT. Residues: CASSATRDRGQPQHF. The V gene is TRBV6-5, the J gene TRBJ1-5, with TRBD1 matching over 10 bases. The V gene's germline CDR1 is MNHEY and CDR2 SVGAGI. The CDR3 has 15 amino acids. After removal of 6 bases from V and 6 bases from J, the junction contained 8 bases not matched to a gene.

The chain uses TRBV5-6 and TRBJ2-7, with D unclear. V lost 2 bases, J lost 3 bases, and 9 bases lay in between. CDR3 length equals 13 residues. CDR1 is SGHDT and CDR2 is YYEEEE in the germline V gene. The CDR3 here is CASSFDTNYEQYF. CDR3 nucleotides: TGTGCCAGCAGCTTTGACACGAACTACGAGCAGTACTTC.

This clone has only one observation. This chain links TRBV19 with TRBJ2-7; D unclear. The CDR3 contains 12 residues. The V end lost 1 base, the J end lost 6 bases, and 7 bases lay between the germline ends. CDR1 and CDR2 from the germline V gene are LNHDA and SQIVND (reference sequence). This CDR3 reads CASSIGGSEQYF. The DNA of the CDR3 is TGTGCCAGTAGTATAGGAGGCTCCGAGCAGTACTTC.

The chain couples TRBV29-1 to TRBJ2-7; D ambiguous. The CDR3 is 11 residues long. CDR1 and CDR2 (germline): SQVTM, ANQGSEA. V lost 6 bases to trimming and J lost 4 bases, with 10 bases between them. The CDR3 is CSVGDFYEQYV. The CDR3 DNA is TGCAGCGTAGGAGATTTTTACGAGCAGTACGTC.

The V and J genes are TRBV7-3 and TRBJ2-6; TRBD2 matches 13 bases. Germline CDR1 and CDR2: SGHTA and FQGTGA. V was clipped by 2 bases and J by 1 base; unmatched bases: 8. The CDR3 runs to 20 residues. The CDR3 nucleotides read TGTGCCAGCAGCTTACTGCCCTCACTAGCGGGAGGGTCTGGGGCCAACGTCCTGACTTTC. Its translation: CASSLLPSLAGGSGANVLTF.